Each of the 4 T cell receptor beta chains below was sequenced from the same sample in a study of blood T cell repertoires in COVID-19. TCRdb keeps only in-frame clones here, not all; method: immunoSEQ multiplex PCR. The repertoire holds under 400,000 clones, with 90% as singletons. The sequenced material came from peripheral blood. These receptors were collected from a man aged 18 to 29 with active or convalescent COVID-19.

This sequence joins TRBV11-1 and TRBJ2-7; no definite D call. This CDR3 is built from 16 residues. CDR1 SGHAT and CDR2 FQDESV come from the germline V gene (reference sequence). Trimming took 7 bases from V and 2 from J, leaving 21 bases between them. CDR3 nucleotide sequence: TGTGCCAGCACCACCGGTTTTGGGCCCAGCCCCTACGAGCAGTACTTC. It codes for CASTTGFGPSPYEQYF.

This clone was seen only once. The rearrangement links TRBV19 to TRBJ2-4; D is unclear. The ends were cut back, 6 bases at V and 7 bases at J, with 13 bases in the middle. Germline-derived CDR1 and CDR2 are LNHDA and SQIVND (reference sequence). The CDR3 sequence is 13 residues long. Here the CDR3 reads CASSPGSWNIQYF. In DNA form, the CDR3 reads TGTGCCAGTAGCCCAGGTTCTTGGAACATTCAGTACTTC. The full variable domain, in which reference TRBV19 and TRBJ2-4 provide the parts outside the CDR3, is DGGITQSPKYLFRKEGQNVTLSCEQNLNHDAMYWYRQDPGQGLRLIYYSQIVNDFQKGDIAEGYSVSREKKESFPLTVTSAQKNPTAFYLCASSPGSWNIQYFGAGTRLSVL.

This chain joins TRBV6-2 or TRBV6-3 and TRBJ2-7; 9 bases are shared with TRBD2. The CDR3 runs to 15 residues. CDR1 MNHEY and CDR2 SVGEGT come from the germline V gene. J was trimmed by 7 bases and V by 4 bases; bases with no gene match: 11. The CDR3: CASSSPAGGLEEQYF. The CDR3 DNA sequence: TGTGCCAGCAGTTCGCCAGCGGGAGGATTGGAAGAGCAGTACTTC.

The chain recombines TRBV5-6 with TRBJ1-5; 10 positions agree with TRBD1. Per the germline V gene, CDR1 is SGHDT and CDR2 is YYEEEE. The J segment lost 7 bases and the V segment lost 2 bases, leaving 6 bases of the junction unmatched. The CDR3 consists of 15 residues. DNA for the CDR3: TGTGCCAGCAGCTTCAGACAGGGGGCCAAACAGCCCCAGCATTTT. As protein: CASSFRQGAKQPQHF.